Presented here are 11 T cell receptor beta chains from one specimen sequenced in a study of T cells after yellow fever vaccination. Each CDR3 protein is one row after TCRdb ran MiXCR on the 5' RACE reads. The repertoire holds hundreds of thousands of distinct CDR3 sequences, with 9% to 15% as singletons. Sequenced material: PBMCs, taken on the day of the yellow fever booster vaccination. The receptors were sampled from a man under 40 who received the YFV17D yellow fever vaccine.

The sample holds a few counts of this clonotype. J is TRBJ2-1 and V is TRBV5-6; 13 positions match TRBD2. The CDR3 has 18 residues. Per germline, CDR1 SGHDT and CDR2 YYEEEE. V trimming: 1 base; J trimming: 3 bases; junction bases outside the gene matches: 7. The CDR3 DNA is TGTGCCAGCAGCTTGAGACTAGCGGGAGGCAAAAGCTACAATGAGCAGTTCTTC. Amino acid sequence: CASSLRLAGGKSYNEQFF.

The CDR3 DNA is TGCGCCAGCAGCCAAGACGGGACAGACTACGAGCAGTACTTC. It is translated as CASSQDGTDYEQYF. The chain carries TRBV4-3 and TRBJ2-7; TRBD1 agrees at 7 bases. CDR1 is LGHNA and CDR2 is YSLEER in the germline V gene. The trim removed 0 bases at V and 3 bases at J, leaving 2 bases unmatched. The CDR3 length is 14 residues.

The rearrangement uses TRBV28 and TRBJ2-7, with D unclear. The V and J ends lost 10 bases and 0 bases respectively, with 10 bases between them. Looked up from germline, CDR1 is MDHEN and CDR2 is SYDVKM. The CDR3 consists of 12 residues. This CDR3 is CAIRKSSYEQYF. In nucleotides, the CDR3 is TGTGCCATCAGAAAAAGCTCCTACGAGCAGTACTTC.

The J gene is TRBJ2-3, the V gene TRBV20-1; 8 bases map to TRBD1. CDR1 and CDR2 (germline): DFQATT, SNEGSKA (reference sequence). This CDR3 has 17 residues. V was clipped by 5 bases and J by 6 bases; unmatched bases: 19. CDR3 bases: TGCAGTGCTCAGATGACAGGGGAAGGTTTAGCAGGGGATACGCAGTATTTT. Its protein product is CSAQMTGEGLAGDTQYF.

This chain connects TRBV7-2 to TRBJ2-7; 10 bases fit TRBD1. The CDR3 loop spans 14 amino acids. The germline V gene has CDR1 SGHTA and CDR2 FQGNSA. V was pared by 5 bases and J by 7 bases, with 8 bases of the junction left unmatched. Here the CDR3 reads CASSPRQGAGEQYF. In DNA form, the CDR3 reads TGTGCCAGCAGCCCAAGACAGGGGGCCGGTGAGCAGTACTTC.

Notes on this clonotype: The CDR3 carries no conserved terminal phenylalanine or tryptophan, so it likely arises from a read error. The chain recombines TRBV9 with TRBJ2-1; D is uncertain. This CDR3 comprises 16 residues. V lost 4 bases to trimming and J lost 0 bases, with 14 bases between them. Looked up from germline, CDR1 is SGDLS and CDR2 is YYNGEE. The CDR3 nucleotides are TGTGCCAGCAGCCCAGGACCAATTGACTCCTACAATGAGCAGTTCCTC. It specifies CASSPGPIDSYNEQFL.

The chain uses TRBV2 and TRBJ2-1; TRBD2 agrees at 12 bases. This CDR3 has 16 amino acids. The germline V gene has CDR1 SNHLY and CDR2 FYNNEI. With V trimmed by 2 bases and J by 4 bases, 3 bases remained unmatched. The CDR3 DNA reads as TGTGCCAGCAGTGAACTAGCGGGAGGGCCTTACAATGAGCAGTTCTTC. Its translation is CASSELAGGPYNEQFF.

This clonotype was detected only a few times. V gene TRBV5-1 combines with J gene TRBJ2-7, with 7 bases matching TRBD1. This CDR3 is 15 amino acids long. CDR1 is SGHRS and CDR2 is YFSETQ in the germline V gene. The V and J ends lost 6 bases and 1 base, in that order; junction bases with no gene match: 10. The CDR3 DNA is TGCGCCAGCACCCTAACAGACAGGGCTTCCTACGAGCAGTACTTC. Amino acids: CASTLTDRASYEQYF.

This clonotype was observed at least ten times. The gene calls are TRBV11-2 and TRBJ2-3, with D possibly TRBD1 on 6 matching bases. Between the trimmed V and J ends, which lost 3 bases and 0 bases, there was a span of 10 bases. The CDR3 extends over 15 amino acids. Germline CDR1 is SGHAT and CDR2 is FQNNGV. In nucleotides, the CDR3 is TGTGCCAGCAGCTTTACAGGGACCAGCACAGATACGCAGTATTTT. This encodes CASSFTGTSTDTQYF.

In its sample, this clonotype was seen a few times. The CDR3 loop reads CASSLMLAGAGNEQFF. CDR3 sequence (DNA): TGCGCCAGCAGCTTGATGTTGGCGGGGGCGGGCAATGAGCAGTTCTTC. V is TRBV5-1 and J is TRBJ2-1; TRBD2 might be the D (7 bases). Between the trimmed V and J ends, which lost 1 base and 6 bases, there was a span of 17 bases. Germline CDR1 and CDR2: SGHRS and YFSETQ. The CDR3 runs 16 residues.

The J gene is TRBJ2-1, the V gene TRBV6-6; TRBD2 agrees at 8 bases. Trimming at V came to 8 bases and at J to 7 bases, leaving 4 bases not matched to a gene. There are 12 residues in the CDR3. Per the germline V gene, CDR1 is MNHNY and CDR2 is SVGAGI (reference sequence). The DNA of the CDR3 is TGTGCCAGCCGGCGGGAGGTAAATGAGCAGTTCTTC. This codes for CASRREVNEQFF.